These T cell receptor beta chains were read from a single sample in a study of T cells in Graves' hyperthyroidism and ophthalmopathy. TCRdb re-called the multiplex PCR reads with MiXCR, one entry per CDR3 protein. The sample includes roughly 800,000 distinct CDR3 sequences, 38% of them seen just once. The sequencing sample was made of blood. Receptors were obtained from a man younger than 30 with Graves' hyperthyroidism. Both conserved end residues are part of each CDR3. Fields, in order: CDR3 protein, CDR3 DNA, V gene, clone size, D gene, J gene. The D gene is left open where the match is weak. Part of the rows lack a size; the others show once, few, many or a class for expanded clones.

CDR3aa: CSPSSYEQYF
CDR3nt: TGCAGCCCCTCGAGCTACGAGCAGTACTTC
v_gene: TRBV29-1
abundance: .
d_gene: .
j_gene: TRBJ2-7

CDR3aa: CASSEEQSSGNTF
CDR3nt: TGCGCCAGCAGTGAAGAGCAGAGCTCTGGAAACACCTTC
v_gene: TRBV10-2
abundance: .
d_gene: .
j_gene: TRBJ1-2

CDR3aa: CASSPGRGDVETQYF
CDR3nt: TGTGCCAGCAGCCCCGGGAGGGGGGATGTGGAGACCCAGTACTTC
v_gene: TRBV6-6
abundance: .
d_gene: TRBD2
j_gene: TRBJ2-5

CDR3aa: CASSLNDRHSSGYTF
CDR3nt: TGTGCCAGCAGTTTAAACGACAGACACAGTAGTGGCTACACCTTC
v_gene: TRBV12-3/TRBV12-4
abundance: .
d_gene: .
j_gene: TRBJ1-2

CDR3aa: CASTNPSTEAFF
CDR3nt: TGTGCCAGCACTAACCCCAGTACTGAAGCTTTCTTT
v_gene: TRBV6-5
abundance: few
d_gene: .
j_gene: TRBJ1-1

CDR3aa: CASSADEGSGVEQYF
CDR3nt: TGTGCCAGCAGTGCCGACGAGGGGAGCGGGGTCGAGCAGTACTTC
v_gene: TRBV25-1
abundance: .
d_gene: TRBD2
j_gene: TRBJ2-7

CDR3aa: CASSLVRPETQYF
CDR3nt: TGTGCCAGCAGCTTAGTGCGGCCAGAGACCCAGTACTTC
v_gene: TRBV11-2
abundance: .
d_gene: .
j_gene: TRBJ2-5

CDR3aa: CASSDSDRINSPLHF
CDR3nt: TGCGCCAGCAGTGACTCGGACAGGATAAATTCACCCCTCCACTTT
v_gene: TRBV10-1
abundance: .
d_gene: TRBD1
j_gene: TRBJ1-6

CDR3aa: CASRPQGTVNSPLHF
CDR3nt: TGTGCCAGCAGACCCCAGGGGACCGTAAATTCACCCCTCCACTTT
v_gene: TRBV7-9
abundance: once
d_gene: .
j_gene: TRBJ1-6

CDR3aa: CASSLGHPNEKLFF
CDR3nt: TGCGCCAGCAGCTTGGGTCACCCGAATGAAAAACTGTTTTTT
v_gene: TRBV5-1
abundance: .
d_gene: .
j_gene: TRBJ1-4

CDR3aa: CASQQETYNSPLHF
CDR3nt: TGTGCCAGCCAACAGGAAACCTATAATTCACCCCTCCACTTT
v_gene: TRBV2
abundance: many
d_gene: .
j_gene: TRBJ1-6

CDR3aa: CASSQTGIPPLHF
CDR3nt: TGTGCCAGCAGCCAAACAGGGATCCCACCCCTCCACTTT
v_gene: TRBV9
abundance: few
d_gene: .
j_gene: TRBJ1-6

CDR3aa: CSVHDPNTEAFF
CDR3nt: TGCAGCGTCCACGACCCGAACACTGAAGCTTTCTTT
v_gene: TRBV29-1
abundance: .
d_gene: .
j_gene: TRBJ1-1

CDR3aa: CSASSQNRPYEQYF
CDR3nt: TGCAGTGCCTCATCCCAGAACAGGCCCTACGAGCAGTACTTC
v_gene: TRBV20-1
abundance: .
d_gene: .
j_gene: TRBJ2-7

CDR3aa: CACRGKGGYEKLFF
CDR3nt: TGTGCCTGTCGAGGGAAGGGGGGATATGAAAAACTGTTTTTT
v_gene: TRBV12-3/TRBV12-4
abundance: .
d_gene: .
j_gene: TRBJ1-4

CDR3aa: CASSYSYSSDQPQHF
CDR3nt: TGTGCCAGCAGTTACTCGTATAGTAGTGATCAGCCCCAGCATTTT
v_gene: TRBV10-3
abundance: .
d_gene: .
j_gene: TRBJ1-5

CDR3aa: CASSEEVELNTEAFF
CDR3nt: TGTGCCAGCAGTGAAGAGGTGGAATTGAACACTGAAGCTTTCTTT
v_gene: TRBV10-3
abundance: .
d_gene: .
j_gene: TRBJ1-1

CDR3aa: CAIRRGDREKLFF
CDR3nt: TGTGCCATCAGGAGGGGGGACAGGGAAAAACTGTTTTTT
v_gene: TRBV10-3
abundance: .
d_gene: TRBD1
j_gene: TRBJ1-4

CDR3aa: CSARDGRAGTEAFF
CDR3nt: TGCAGTGCTAGAGATGGACGGGCGGGGACTGAAGCTTTCTTT
v_gene: TRBV20-1
abundance: few
d_gene: .
j_gene: TRBJ1-1

CDR3aa: CASSYGPTPRQYF
CDR3nt: TGTGCCAGCAGTTACGGACCCACCCCCCGTCAGTACTTC
v_gene: TRBV6-6
abundance: few
d_gene: .
j_gene: TRBJ2-5

CDR3aa: CASRLHEKLFF
CDR3nt: TGTGCCAGCAGGCTACATGAAAAACTGTTTTTT
v_gene: TRBV5-5
abundance: .
d_gene: .
j_gene: TRBJ1-4

CDR3aa: CASSVEGMFYEQYF
CDR3nt: TGTGCCAGCAGCGTAGAGGGGATGTTTTACGAGCAGTACTTC
v_gene: TRBV9
abundance: .
d_gene: .
j_gene: TRBJ2-7

CDR3aa: CASKRGISNQPQHF
CDR3nt: TGTGCCAGCAAACGCGGGATTAGCAATCAGCCCCAGCATTTT
v_gene: TRBV2
abundance: .
d_gene: .
j_gene: TRBJ1-5

CDR3aa: CASSFGTGRDEQYF
CDR3nt: TGCGCCAGCAGCTTCGGGACAGGGAGAGACGAGCAGTACTTC
v_gene: TRBV5-1
abundance: .
d_gene: TRBD1
j_gene: TRBJ2-7

CDR3aa: CASSQGTGLNTEAFF
CDR3nt: TGTGCCAGCAGCCAAGGGACAGGTTTGAACACTGAAGCTTTCTTT
v_gene: TRBV7-2
abundance: many
d_gene: TRBD1
j_gene: TRBJ1-1

CDR3aa: CANSQDNGRPSYEQYF
CDR3nt: TGCGCCAACAGCCAAGATAATGGCCGACCCTCCTACGAGCAGTACTTC
v_gene: TRBV4-3
abundance: .
d_gene: .
j_gene: TRBJ2-7

CDR3aa: CASSPWTKSYEQYF
CDR3nt: TGTGCCAGCAGCCCTTGGACAAAAAGCTACGAGCAGTACTTC
v_gene: TRBV7-2
abundance: many
d_gene: .
j_gene: TRBJ2-7

CDR3aa: CASLTGGQPQHF
CDR3nt: TGTGCCAGCCTAACAGGGGGTCAGCCCCAGCATTTT
v_gene: TRBV6-5
abundance: few
d_gene: TRBD1
j_gene: TRBJ1-5

CDR3aa: CASSLRSGSNYEQYF
CDR3nt: TGCGCCAGCAGCTTGCGAAGCGGGAGCAATTACGAGCAGTACTTC
v_gene: TRBV5-1
abundance: few
d_gene: TRBD2
j_gene: TRBJ2-7

CDR3aa: CASSLGVEGLYEQYF
CDR3nt: TGCGCCAGCAGCTTGGGGGTAGAGGGTCTCTACGAGCAGTACTTC
v_gene: TRBV5-1
abundance: few
d_gene: .
j_gene: TRBJ2-7

CDR3aa: CSASGSSYEQYF
CDR3nt: TGCAGTGCGAGCGGGTCATCCTACGAGCAGTACTTC
v_gene: TRBV20-1
abundance: many
d_gene: .
j_gene: TRBJ2-7

CDR3aa: CASSYLAPAYEQYF
CDR3nt: TGTGCCAGCAGTTACTTGGCCCCCGCGTACGAGCAGTACTTC
v_gene: TRBV10-2
abundance: .
d_gene: .
j_gene: TRBJ2-7

CDR3aa: CASSLGEAYNSPLHF
CDR3nt: TGTGCCAGCAGTTTGGGGGAGGCCTATAATTCACCCCTCCACTTT
v_gene: TRBV12-3/TRBV12-4
abundance: few
d_gene: .
j_gene: TRBJ1-6

CDR3aa: CSARPSDRLNQPQHF
CDR3nt: TGCAGTGCTAGACCCTCGGACCGCCTCAATCAGCCCCAGCATTTT
v_gene: TRBV20-1
abundance: many
d_gene: .
j_gene: TRBJ1-5

CDR3aa: CSGDIGGTGELFF
CDR3nt: TGCAGCGGTGACATTGGGGGGACCGGGGAGCTGTTTTTT
v_gene: TRBV29-1
abundance: many
d_gene: .
j_gene: TRBJ2-2

CDR3aa: CASSVVPGGHQETQYF
CDR3nt: TGTGCCAGCAGCGTTGTACCGGGAGGGCACCAAGAGACCCAGTACTTC
v_gene: TRBV7-6
abundance: .
d_gene: TRBD2
j_gene: TRBJ2-5

CDR3aa: CSAPWTGGNTEAFF
CDR3nt: TGCAGTGCTCCCTGGACAGGGGGGAACACTGAAGCTTTCTTT
v_gene: TRBV20-1
abundance: few
d_gene: TRBD1
j_gene: TRBJ1-1

CDR3aa: CSAPGDVKETQYF
CDR3nt: TGCAGTGCTCCCGGGGACGTTAAAGAGACCCAGTACTTC
v_gene: TRBV20-1
abundance: many
d_gene: .
j_gene: TRBJ2-5

CDR3aa: CASSYGQETQYF
CDR3nt: TGTGCCAGCAGTTATGGACAAGAGACCCAGTACTTC
v_gene: TRBV7-2
abundance: many
d_gene: .
j_gene: TRBJ2-5

CDR3aa: CASSIDLGQTAWFQPQHF
CDR3nt: TGTGCCAGTAGTATAGATCTCGGACAGACCGCGTGGTTTCAGCCCCAGCATTTT
v_gene: TRBV19
abundance: .
d_gene: .
j_gene: TRBJ1-5

CDR3aa: CSVEDGSAAFF
CDR3nt: TGCAGCGTTGAGGACGGTTCCGCAGCATTCTTT
v_gene: TRBV29-1
abundance: .
d_gene: .
j_gene: TRBJ1-1

CDR3aa: CASSRSHTGELFF
CDR3nt: TGTGCCAGCAGCCGATCCCATACCGGGGAGCTGTTTTTT
v_gene: TRBV6-6
abundance: few
d_gene: .
j_gene: TRBJ2-2

CDR3aa: CASSLVAGTNEKLFF
CDR3nt: TGTGCCAGCAGCTTAGTCGCAGGAACTAATGAAAAACTGTTTTTT
v_gene: TRBV7-8
abundance: .
d_gene: .
j_gene: TRBJ1-4

CDR3aa: CASSETAGGPGELFF
CDR3nt: TGTGCCAGCAGTGAAACGGCAGGGGGCCCCGGGGAGCTGTTTTTT
v_gene: TRBV10-3
abundance: .
d_gene: TRBD1
j_gene: TRBJ2-2

CDR3aa: CASSPGDGYTF
CDR3nt: TGTGCCAGCAGCCCAGGGGATGGCTACACCTTC
v_gene: TRBV7-9
abundance: many
d_gene: .
j_gene: TRBJ1-2